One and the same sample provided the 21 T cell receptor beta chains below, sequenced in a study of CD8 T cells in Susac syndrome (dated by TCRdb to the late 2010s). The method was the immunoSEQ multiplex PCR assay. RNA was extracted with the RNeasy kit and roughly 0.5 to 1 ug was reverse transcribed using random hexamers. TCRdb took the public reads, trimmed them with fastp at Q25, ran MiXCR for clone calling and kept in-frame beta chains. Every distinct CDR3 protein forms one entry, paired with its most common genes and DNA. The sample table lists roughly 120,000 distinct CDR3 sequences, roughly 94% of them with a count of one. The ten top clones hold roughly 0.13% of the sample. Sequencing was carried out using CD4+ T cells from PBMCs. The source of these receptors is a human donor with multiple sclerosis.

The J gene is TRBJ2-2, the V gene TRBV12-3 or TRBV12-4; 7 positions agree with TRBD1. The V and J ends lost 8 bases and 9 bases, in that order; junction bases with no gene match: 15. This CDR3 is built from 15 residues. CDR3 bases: TGTGCCAGCTCGCCGACTACAGGGGAAGGCTGGGAGCTGTTTTTT. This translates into CASSPTTGEGWELFF.

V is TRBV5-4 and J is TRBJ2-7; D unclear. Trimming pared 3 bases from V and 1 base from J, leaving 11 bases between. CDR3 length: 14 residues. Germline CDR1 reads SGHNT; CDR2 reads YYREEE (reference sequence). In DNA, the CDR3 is TGTGCCAGCAGCTCCGAACCGACATCCTACGAGCAGTACTTC. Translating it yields CASSSEPTSYEQYF.

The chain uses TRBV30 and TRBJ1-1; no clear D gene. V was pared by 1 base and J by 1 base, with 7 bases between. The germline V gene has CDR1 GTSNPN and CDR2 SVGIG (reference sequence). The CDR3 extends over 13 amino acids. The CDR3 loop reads CAWSGRKNTEAFF. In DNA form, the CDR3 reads TGTGCCTGGAGTGGCCGGAAGAACACTGAAGCTTTCTTT.

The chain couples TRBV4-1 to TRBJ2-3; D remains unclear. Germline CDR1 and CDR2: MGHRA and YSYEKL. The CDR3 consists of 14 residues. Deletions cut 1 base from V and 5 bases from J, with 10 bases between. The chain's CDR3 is CASSQVNLRDTQYF. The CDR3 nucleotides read TGCGCCAGCAGCCAAGTCAACCTCCGAGATACGCAGTATTTT.

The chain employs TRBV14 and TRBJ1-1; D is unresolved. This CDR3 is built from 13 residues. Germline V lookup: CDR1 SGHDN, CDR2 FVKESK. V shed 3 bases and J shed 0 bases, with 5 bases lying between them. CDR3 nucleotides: TGTGCCAGCAGCCAGGGCGTGAACACTGAAGCTTTCTTT. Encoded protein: CASSQGVNTEAFF.

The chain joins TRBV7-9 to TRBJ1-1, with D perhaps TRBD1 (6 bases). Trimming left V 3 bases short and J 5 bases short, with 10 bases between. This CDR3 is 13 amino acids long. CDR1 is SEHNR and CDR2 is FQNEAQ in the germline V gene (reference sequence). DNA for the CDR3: TGTGCCAGCAGCTTGGGGGGCGAAACTGAAGCTTTCTTT. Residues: CASSLGGETEAFF.

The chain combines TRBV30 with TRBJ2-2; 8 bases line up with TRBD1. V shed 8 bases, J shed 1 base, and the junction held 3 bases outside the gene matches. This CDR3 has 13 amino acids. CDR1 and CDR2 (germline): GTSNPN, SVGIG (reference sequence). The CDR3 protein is CARGTGNTGELFF. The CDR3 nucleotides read TGTGCCCGGGGGACAGGGAACACCGGGGAGCTGTTTTTT.

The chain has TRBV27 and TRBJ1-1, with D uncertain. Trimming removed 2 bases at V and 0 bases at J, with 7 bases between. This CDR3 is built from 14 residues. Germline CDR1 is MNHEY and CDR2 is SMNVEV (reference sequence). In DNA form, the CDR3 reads TGTGCCAGCAGTTTAAGTTCCCTGAACACTGAAGCTTTCTTT. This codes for CASSLSSLNTEAFF.

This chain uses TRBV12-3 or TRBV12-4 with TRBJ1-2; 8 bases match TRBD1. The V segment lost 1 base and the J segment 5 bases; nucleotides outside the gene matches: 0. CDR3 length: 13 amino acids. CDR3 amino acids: CASSLGTGYGYTF. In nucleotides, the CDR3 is TGTGCCAGCAGTTTAGGGACAGGGTATGGCTACACCTTC.

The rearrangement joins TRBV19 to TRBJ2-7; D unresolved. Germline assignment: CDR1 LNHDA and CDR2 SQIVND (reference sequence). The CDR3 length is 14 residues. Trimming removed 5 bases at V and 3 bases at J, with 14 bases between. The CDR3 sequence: CASSPTRRLYEQYF. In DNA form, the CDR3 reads TGTGCCAGTAGTCCGACCCGGCGCCTCTACGAGCAGTACTTC.

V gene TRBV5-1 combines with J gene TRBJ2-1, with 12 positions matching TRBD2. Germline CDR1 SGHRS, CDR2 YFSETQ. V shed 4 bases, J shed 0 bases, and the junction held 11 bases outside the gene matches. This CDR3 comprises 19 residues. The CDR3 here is CASSKLAGGPSSSYNEQFF. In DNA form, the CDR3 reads TGCGCCAGCAGCAAACTAGCGGGGGGCCCTTCGAGCTCCTACAATGAGCAGTTCTTC.

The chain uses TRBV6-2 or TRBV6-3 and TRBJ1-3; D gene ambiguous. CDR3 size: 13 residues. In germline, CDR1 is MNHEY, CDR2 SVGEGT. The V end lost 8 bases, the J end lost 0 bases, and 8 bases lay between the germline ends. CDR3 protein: CASRVASGNTIYF. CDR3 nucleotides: TGTGCCAGCCGGGTCGCCTCTGGAAACACCATATATTTT.

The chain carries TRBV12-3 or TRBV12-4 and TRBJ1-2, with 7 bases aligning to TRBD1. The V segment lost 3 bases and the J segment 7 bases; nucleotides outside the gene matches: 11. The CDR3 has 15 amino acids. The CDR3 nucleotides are TGTGCCAGCAGTTTCTCCGCAGGGGGGAGCGGTGGCTACACCTTC. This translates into CASSFSAGGSGGYTF.

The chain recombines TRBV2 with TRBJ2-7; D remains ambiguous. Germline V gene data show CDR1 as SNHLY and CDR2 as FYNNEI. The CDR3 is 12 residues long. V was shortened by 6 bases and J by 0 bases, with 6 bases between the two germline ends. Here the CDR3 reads CASSGHSYEQYF. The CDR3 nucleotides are TGTGCCAGCAGCGGTCACTCCTACGAGCAGTACTTC.

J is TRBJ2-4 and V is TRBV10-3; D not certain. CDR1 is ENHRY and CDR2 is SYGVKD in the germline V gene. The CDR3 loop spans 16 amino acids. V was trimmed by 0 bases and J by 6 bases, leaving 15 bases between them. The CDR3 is CAISESVRSLGNIQYF. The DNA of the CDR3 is TGTGCCATCAGTGAGTCAGTGAGGTCCTTAGGAAACATTCAGTACTTC.

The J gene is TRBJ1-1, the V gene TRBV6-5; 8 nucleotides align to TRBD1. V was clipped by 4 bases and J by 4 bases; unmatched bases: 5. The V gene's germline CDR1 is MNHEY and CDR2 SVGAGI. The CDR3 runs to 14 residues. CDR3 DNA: TGTGCCAGCAGTTCCTCCGGGACAGGCACTGAAGCTTTCTTT. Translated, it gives CASSSSGTGTEAFF.

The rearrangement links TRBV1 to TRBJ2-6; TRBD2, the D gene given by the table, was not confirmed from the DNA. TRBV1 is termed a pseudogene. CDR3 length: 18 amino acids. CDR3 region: CTSSSPGLCTSRANVLTF. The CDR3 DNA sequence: TGCACCAGCAGCAGTCCAGGTTTGTGCACAAGTCGGGCCAACGTCCTGACTTTC.

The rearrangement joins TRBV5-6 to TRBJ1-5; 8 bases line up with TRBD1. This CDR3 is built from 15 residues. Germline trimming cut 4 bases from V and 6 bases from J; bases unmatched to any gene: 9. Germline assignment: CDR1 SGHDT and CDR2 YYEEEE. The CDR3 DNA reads TGTGCCAGCAGCGCCAGGGGGCGAACGGTTCAGCCCCAGCATTTT. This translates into CASSARGRTVQPQHF.

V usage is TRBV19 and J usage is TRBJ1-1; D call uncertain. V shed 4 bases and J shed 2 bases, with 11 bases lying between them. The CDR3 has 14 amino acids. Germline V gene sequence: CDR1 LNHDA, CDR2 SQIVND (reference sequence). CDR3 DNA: TGTGCCAGTAGTACGCAGGACGTTAACACTGAAGCTTTCTTT. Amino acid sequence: CASSTQDVNTEAFF.

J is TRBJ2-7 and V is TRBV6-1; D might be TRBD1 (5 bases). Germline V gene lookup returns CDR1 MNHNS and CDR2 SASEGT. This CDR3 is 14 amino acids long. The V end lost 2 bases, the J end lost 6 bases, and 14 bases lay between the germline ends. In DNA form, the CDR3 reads TGTGCCAGCAGTGAACAGGGCGGATCTCCCGAGCAGTACTTC. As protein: CASSEQGGSPEQYF.

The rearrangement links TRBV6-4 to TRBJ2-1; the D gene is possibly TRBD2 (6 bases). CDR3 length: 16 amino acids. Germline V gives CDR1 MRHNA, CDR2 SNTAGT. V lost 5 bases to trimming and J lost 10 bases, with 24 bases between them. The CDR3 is CASSPLGRGPREEQFF. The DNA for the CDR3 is TGTGCCAGCAGTCCCTTAGGGCGGGGCCCCCGGGAAGAGCAGTTCTTC.